This entry lists 25 T cell receptor beta chains sequenced from one sample in a study of CD8 T cells in Susac syndrome. Random-hexamer reverse transcription was applied to roughly 0.5 to 1 ug RNA. MiXCR, run by TCRdb on the immunoSEQ multiplex PCR reads, gives a single entry per CDR3 protein. Of about 280,000 distinct CDR3 sequences listed, 85% are singletons. Specimen: CD8+ T cells from PBMCs. The source is a human donor with multiple sclerosis.

The chain couples TRBV7-9 to TRBJ2-7; D not certain. The V gene's germline CDR1 is SEHNR and CDR2 FQNEAQ (reference sequence). V was shortened by 5 bases and J by 2 bases, with 7 bases between the two germline ends. The CDR3 runs 12 residues. The CDR3 coding sequence is TGTGCCAGCAGCCCAAGAGCCTACGAGCAGTACTTC. Translation: CASSPRAYEQYF.

The chain joins TRBV10-1 to TRBJ2-5; 10 bases match TRBD2. This CDR3 is 15 amino acids long. Germline loops: CDR1 WNHNN, CDR2 SYGVQD (reference sequence). V shed 5 bases, J shed 4 bases, and the junction held 7 bases outside the gene matches. The CDR3, as DNA: TGCGCCAGCAGTCCGGGACTAGCGTCCCTAGAGACCCAGTACTTC. Translated, it gives CASSPGLASLETQYF.

This rearrangement joins TRBV20-1 to TRBJ1-2, with TRBD1 as a possible D gene (6 bases). In germline, CDR1 is DFQATT, CDR2 SNEGSKA (reference sequence). V was trimmed by 3 bases and J by 0 bases, leaving 14 bases between them. The CDR3 is 15 residues long. CDR3 nucleotides: TGCAGTGCTAGGGAGTTTCAGGGGCCTAACTATGGCTACACCTTC. Amino acids: CSAREFQGPNYGYTF.

This sequence joins TRBV10-3 and TRBJ2-1; D uncertain. Germline V gene sequence: CDR1 ENHRY, CDR2 SYGVKD. This CDR3 is built from 17 residues. The V end was cut by 3 bases, the J end by 3 bases, with 18 bases between. The CDR3 protein is CAISDHPEARNYNEQFF. CDR3 nucleotides: TGTGCCATCAGTGACCACCCCGAGGCTCGTAACTACAATGAGCAGTTCTTC.

The V and J genes are TRBV28 and TRBJ2-7; D may be TRBD2 (6 bases). Germline lookup yields CDR1 MDHEN and CDR2 SYDVKM. V lost 6 bases, J lost 0 bases, and 18 bases lay in between. The CDR3 contains 16 residues. The CDR3 region is CASSLNGDSSSYEQYF. The CDR3, as DNA: TGTGCCAGCAGCCTAAATGGGGACTCAAGCTCCTACGAGCAGTACTTC. The variable domain in full, completed from reference TRBV28 and TRBJ2-7, reads DVKVTQSSRYLVKRTGEKVFLECVQDMDHENMFWYRQDPGLGLRLIYFSYDVKMKEKGDIPEGYSVSREKKERFSLILESASTNQTSMYLCASSLNGDSSSYEQYFGPGTRLTVT.

V gene TRBV14 combines with J gene TRBJ2-1; no firm D call. CDR1 SGHDN and CDR2 FVKESK come from the germline V gene. CDR3 length equals 15 residues. The germline V and J ends were trimmed by 0 bases and 7 bases, with 13 bases remaining between them. The CDR3 reads CASSQDLGPLNEQFF. The CDR3 DNA reads as TGTGCCAGCAGCCAAGATCTGGGCCCCCTTAATGAGCAGTTCTTC.

The CDR3 region is CASSSTVSLGEQYF. CDR3 sequence (DNA): TGTGCCAGCAGCTCGACAGTTAGCCTTGGCGAGCAGTACTTC. The chain uses TRBV7-6 and TRBJ2-7, with a tentative D call TRBD1 (5 bases). CDR3 size: 14 residues. CDR1 is SGHVS, CDR2 FNYEAQ, per germline. V was clipped by 4 bases and J by 6 bases, with 16 bases between them.

The rearrangement joins TRBV27 to TRBJ2-1; D unresolved. Looked up from germline, CDR1 is MNHEY and CDR2 is SMNVEV (reference sequence). V lost 3 bases to trimming and J lost 0 bases, with 12 bases between them. The CDR3 length is 16 residues. The CDR3 coding sequence is TGTGCCAGCAGTTTTCGGTTCCCGGGCTCCTACAATGAGCAGTTCTTC. Translating gives CASSFRFPGSYNEQFF.

The chain employs TRBV7-9 and TRBJ2-1, with TRBD2 as a possible D gene (5 bases). The CDR3 sequence is 15 residues long. In germline, CDR1 is SEHNR, CDR2 FQNEAQ (reference sequence). V lost 8 bases and J lost 2, with 16 bases in between. The CDR3 coding sequence is TGTGCCAGCGGAGGTAAGCTGATGACCTACAATGAGCAGTTCTTC. It translates to CASGGKLMTYNEQFF. The full variable domain, with the rest looked up from reference TRBV7-9 and TRBJ2-1, is DTGVSQNPRHKITKRGQNVTFRCDPISEHNRLYWYRQTLGQGPEFLTYFQNEAQLEKSRLLSDRFSAERPKGSFSTLEIQRTEQGDSAMYLCASGGKLMTYNEQFFGPGTRLTVL.

This rearrangement joins TRBV28 to TRBJ1-2; D gene ambiguous. The CDR3 is 14 residues long. Germline V gene data show CDR1 as MDHEN and CDR2 as SYDVKM. Deletions cut 5 bases from V and 8 bases from J, with 18 bases between. The CDR3 DNA follows: TGTGCCAGCAGTAACGTCTGGGTAGGCGGCGGCTACACCTTC. Protein: CASSNVWVGGGYTF.

The V call is TRBV2, the J call TRBJ2-2; 8 bases align to TRBD1. The V gene's germline CDR1 is SNHLY and CDR2 FYNNEI. Trimming cost V 6 bases and J 4 bases; bases outside gene matches: 4. The CDR3 spans 14 residues. CDR3 protein: CASRQGASTGELFF. The CDR3 nucleotides read TGTGCCAGCAGGCAGGGGGCATCCACCGGGGAGCTGTTTTTT.

The genes are TRBV30 and TRBJ2-3; D is possibly TRBD1 or TRBD2 (5 bases each). CDR1 is GTSNPN and CDR2 is SVGIG in the germline V gene (reference sequence). The V and J ends lost 2 bases and 2 bases respectively, with 17 bases between them. This CDR3 is 16 amino acids long. CDR3 amino acids: CAWSLEGVANTDTQYF. Written as DNA, the CDR3 is TGTGCCTGGAGTTTAGAAGGGGTAGCGAACACAGATACGCAGTATTTT.

The chain links TRBV5-1 to TRBJ2-1; 10 positions match TRBD2. Germline V gene sequence: CDR1 SGHRS, CDR2 YFSETQ. Losses at the gene ends were 2 bases for V and 2 bases for J; bases not matched to a gene: 1. This CDR3 has 15 amino acids. CDR3 DNA sequence: TGCGCCAGCAGCTTTAGCGGGAGGACCTACAATGAGCAGTTCTTC. Its protein is CASSFSGRTYNEQFF. The complete variable domain, with remaining parts taken from reference TRBV5-1 and TRBJ2-1, reads KAGVTQTPRYLIKTRGQQVTLSCSPISGHRSVSWYQQTPGQGLQFLFEYFSETQRNKGNFPGRFSGRQFSNSRSEMNVSTLELGDSALYLCASSFSGRTYNEQFFGPGTRLTVL.

CDR3 coding DNA: TGTGCCAGCAGCCAAGGCCCAGGAGAGCAGTTCTTC. It translates to CASSQGPGEQFF. The chain uses TRBV14 and TRBJ2-1; D not resolved. Per the germline V gene, CDR1 is SGHDN and CDR2 is FVKESK. V lost 1 base and J lost 10, with 8 bases in between. The CDR3 has 12 amino acids.

This chain connects TRBV7-9 to TRBJ1-4; perhaps TRBD1 as D (5 bases). The CDR3 has 12 residues. In germline, CDR1 is SEHNR, CDR2 FQNEAQ (reference sequence). The V end lost 8 bases, the J end lost 6 bases, and 10 bases lay between the germline ends. This CDR3 reads CASGGGDEKLFF. The CDR3 DNA sequence: TGTGCCAGCGGCGGAGGGGATGAAAAACTGTTTTTT.

This sequence joins TRBV29-1 and TRBJ1-2; 7 positions match TRBD1. J gave up 0 bases and V 8 bases, and 15 bases lay outside the gene matches. The CDR3 is made up of 16 amino acids. Per the germline V gene, CDR1 is SQVTM and CDR2 is ANQGSEA. CDR3 DNA sequence: TGCAGCCCCTCGAGGAGGGACAGTATAGCTAACTATGGCTACACCTTC. Translation gives CSPSRRDSIANYGYTF. The whole variable domain, remainder taken from reference TRBV29-1 and TRBJ1-2, is SAVISQKPSRDICQRGTSLTIQCQVDSQVTMMFWYRQQPGQSLTLIATANQGSEATYESGFVIDKFPISRPNLTFSTLTVSNMSPEDSSIYLCSPSRRDSIANYGYTFGSGTRLTVV.

The chain carries TRBV27 and TRBJ1-5; D remains unclear. Germline CDR1 is MNHEY and CDR2 is SMNVEV (reference sequence). The CDR3 extends over 13 amino acids. V lost 3 bases and J 5 bases, leaving 8 bases between the germline ends. CDR3 loop: CASSFFIDQPQHF. CDR3 nucleotide sequence: TGTGCCAGCAGTTTTTTCATCGATCAGCCCCAGCATTTT.

The chain combines TRBV3-1 with TRBJ1-2; D might be TRBD1 (6 bases). CDR1 is LGHDT and CDR2 is YNNKEL in the germline V gene (reference sequence). Trimming stripped 6 bases from V and 5 bases from J, with 22 bases between. The CDR3 loop spans 16 amino acids. CDR3 nucleotides: TGTGCCAGCAGGTCGAGATCAACAGGGAGGTCTTATGGCTACACCTTC. Translated, it gives CASRSRSTGRSYGYTF.

V usage is TRBV18 and J usage is TRBJ2-1, with TRBD2 identical over 9 bases. V lost 6 bases and J lost 9; bases outside the gene matches: 6. The CDR3 runs 13 residues. Germline CDR1 reads KGHSH; CDR2 reads LQKENI. The CDR3 nucleotides are TGTGCCAGCTCGGGCGGGAGGGCCGGTGAGCAGTTCTTC. Its protein product is CASSGGRAGEQFF.

V and J are TRBV20-1 and TRBJ2-1; tentative D call: TRBD2 (6 bases). This CDR3 comprises 15 residues. Germline V gene sequence: CDR1 DFQATT, CDR2 SNEGSKA (reference sequence). Trimming pared 4 bases from V and 2 bases from J, leaving 15 bases between. The CDR3 loop reads CSATTRDSPYNEQFF. Written as DNA, the CDR3 is TGCAGTGCTACGACCCGGGACTCCCCCTACAATGAGCAGTTCTTC.

The rearrangement joins TRBV5-6 to TRBJ2-7; perhaps D is TRBD1 or TRBD2 (6 bases each). Germline assignment: CDR1 SGHDT and CDR2 YYEEEE. V was shortened by 6 bases and J by 0 bases, with 13 bases between the two germline ends. This CDR3 comprises 14 residues. The CDR3 nucleotides read TGTGCCAGCATGAAGGAGGGGGACTCCTACGAGCAGTACTTC. Translating it yields CASMKEGDSYEQYF.

This chain's CDR3 is CATSRGREQFF. CDR3 DNA: TGTGCCACCAGCAGAGGACGGGAGCAGTTCTTC. The chain has TRBV15 and TRBJ2-1; no firm D call. The germline CDR1 and CDR2 sequences are LNHNV and YYDKDF (reference sequence). The CDR3 length is 11 residues. V was shortened by 1 base and J by 10 bases, with 5 bases between the two germline ends.

The chain has TRBV7-9 and TRBJ2-7; D gene ambiguous. The CDR3 contains 15 residues. Between the trimmed V and J ends, which lost 5 bases and 3 bases, there was a span of 17 bases. Looked up from germline, CDR1 is SEHNR and CDR2 is FQNEAQ (reference sequence). CDR3 DNA: TGTGCCAGCAGCCCGCCCAAGGGCCCCTACTACGAGCAGTACTTC. Its translation: CASSPPKGPYYEQYF.

Concerning this clonotype: A junction end diverges from the germline sequence, so it may reflect a read error. The V call is TRBV25-1, the J call TRBJ2-7; D assignment may be TRBD1 or TRBD2 (5 bases each). This CDR3 region has 14 residues. Looked up from germline, CDR1 is MGHDK and CDR2 is SYGVNS. This CDR3 reads CASRNRATGDEQCF. In nucleotides, the CDR3 is TGTGCCAGCAGGAATCGGGCCACCGGGGACGAGCAGTGCTTC.

The V call is TRBV25-1, the J call TRBJ2-1; D is perhaps TRBD1 or TRBD2 (5 bases each). Germline CDR1 and CDR2: MGHDK and SYGVNS. The CDR3 totals 15 residues. Trimming pared 1 base from V and 5 bases from J, leaving 12 bases between. CDR3 DNA sequence: TGTGCCAGCAGTGAATTAGGGACGGAGGACAATGAGCAGTTCTTC. This translates into CASSELGTEDNEQFF. The full variable domain, completed using reference TRBV25-1 and TRBJ2-1, is EADIYQTPRYLVIGTGKKITLECSQTMGHDKMYWYQQDPGMELHLIHYSYGVNSTEKGDLSSESTVSRIRTEHFPLTLESARPSHTSQYLCASSELGTEDNEQFFGPGTRLTVL.